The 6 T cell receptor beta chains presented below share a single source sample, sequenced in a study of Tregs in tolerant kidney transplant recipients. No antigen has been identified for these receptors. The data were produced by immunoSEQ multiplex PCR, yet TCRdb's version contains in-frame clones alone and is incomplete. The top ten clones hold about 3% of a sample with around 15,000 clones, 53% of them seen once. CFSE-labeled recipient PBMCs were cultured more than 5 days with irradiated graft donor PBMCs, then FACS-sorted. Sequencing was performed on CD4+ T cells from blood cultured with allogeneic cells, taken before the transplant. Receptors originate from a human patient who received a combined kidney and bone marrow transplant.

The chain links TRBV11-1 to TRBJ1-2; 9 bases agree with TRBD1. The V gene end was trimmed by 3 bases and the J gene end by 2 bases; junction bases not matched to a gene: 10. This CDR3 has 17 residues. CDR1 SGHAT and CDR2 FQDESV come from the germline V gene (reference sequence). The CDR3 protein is CASSFSPGQGTNYGYTF. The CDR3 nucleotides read TGTGCCAGCAGCTTTTCACCGGGACAGGGAACCAACTATGGCTACACCTTC.

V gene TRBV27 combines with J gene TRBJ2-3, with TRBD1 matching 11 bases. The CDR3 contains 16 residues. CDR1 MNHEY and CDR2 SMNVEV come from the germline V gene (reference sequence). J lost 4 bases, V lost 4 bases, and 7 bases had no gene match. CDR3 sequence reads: CASSSLRTGGPDTQYF. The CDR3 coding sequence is TGTGCCAGCAGTTCACTCCGGACAGGGGGCCCAGATACGCAGTATTTT.

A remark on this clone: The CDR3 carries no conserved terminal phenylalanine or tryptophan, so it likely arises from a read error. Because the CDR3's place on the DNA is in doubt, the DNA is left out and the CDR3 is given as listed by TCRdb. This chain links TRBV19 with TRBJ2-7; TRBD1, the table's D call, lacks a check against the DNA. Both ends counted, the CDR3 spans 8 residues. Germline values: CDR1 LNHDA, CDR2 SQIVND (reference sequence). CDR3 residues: CASSPGGA.

The CDR3 coding sequence is TGTGCCAGCAGTGCGGGACTTTACTACGAGCAGTACTTC. Its translation is CASSAGLYYEQYF. The J gene is TRBJ2-7, the V gene TRBV2; D is possibly TRBD2 (6 bases). With 4 bases removed from V and 3 bases from J, the gap between germline ends came to 10 bases. Germline CDR1 is SNHLY and CDR2 is FYNNEI. The CDR3 loop spans 13 amino acids.

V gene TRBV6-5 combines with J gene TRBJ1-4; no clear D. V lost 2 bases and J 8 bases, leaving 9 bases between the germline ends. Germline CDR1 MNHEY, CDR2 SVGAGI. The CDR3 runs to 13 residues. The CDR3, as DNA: TGTGCCAGCAGTTACGAGGGTGACGAAAAACTGTTTTTT. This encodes CASSYEGDEKLFF.

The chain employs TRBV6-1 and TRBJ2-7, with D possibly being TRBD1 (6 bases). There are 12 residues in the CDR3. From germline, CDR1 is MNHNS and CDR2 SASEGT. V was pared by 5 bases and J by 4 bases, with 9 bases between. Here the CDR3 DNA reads TGTGCCAGCAGTCCGCAGGGGTACGAGCAGTACTTC. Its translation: CASSPQGYEQYF.